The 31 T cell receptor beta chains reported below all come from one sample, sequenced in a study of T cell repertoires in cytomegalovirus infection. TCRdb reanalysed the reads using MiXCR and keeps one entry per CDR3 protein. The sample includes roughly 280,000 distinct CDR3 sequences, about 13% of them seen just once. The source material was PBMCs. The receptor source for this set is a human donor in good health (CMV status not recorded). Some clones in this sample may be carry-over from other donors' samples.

CDR3 amino acids: CASRDGGPGWREAFF. The CDR3 coding sequence is TGTGCCAGCAGGGACGGGGGTCCGGGTTGGCGTGAAGCTTTCTTT. The chain has TRBV6-2 or TRBV6-3 and TRBJ1-1; D possibly corresponds to TRBD1 (5 bases). Trimming pared 6 bases from V and 7 bases from J, leaving 21 bases between. Per germline, CDR1 MNHEY and CDR2 SVGEGT. The length of the CDR3 is 15 residues.

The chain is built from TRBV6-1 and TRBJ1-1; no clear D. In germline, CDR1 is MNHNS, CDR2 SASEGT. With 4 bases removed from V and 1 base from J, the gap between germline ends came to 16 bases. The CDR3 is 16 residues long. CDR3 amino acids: CASSAYSINKNTEAFF. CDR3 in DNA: TGTGCCAGCAGTGCTTACAGCATTAACAAGAACACTGAAGCTTTCTTT.

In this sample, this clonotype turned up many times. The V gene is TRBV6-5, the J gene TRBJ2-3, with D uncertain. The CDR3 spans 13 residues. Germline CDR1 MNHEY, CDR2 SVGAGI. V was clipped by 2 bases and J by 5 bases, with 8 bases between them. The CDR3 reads CASSYLTGDTQYF. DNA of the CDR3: TGTGCCAGCAGTTACCTAACGGGAGATACGCAGTATTTT.

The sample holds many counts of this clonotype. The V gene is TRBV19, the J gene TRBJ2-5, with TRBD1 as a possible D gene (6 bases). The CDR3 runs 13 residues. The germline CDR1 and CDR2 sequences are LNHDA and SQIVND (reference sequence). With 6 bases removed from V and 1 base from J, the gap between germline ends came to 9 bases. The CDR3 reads CASRGQPQETQYF. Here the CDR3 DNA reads TGTGCCAGTAGAGGACAGCCCCAAGAGACCCAGTACTTC. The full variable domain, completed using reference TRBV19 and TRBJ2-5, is DGGITQSPKYLFRKEGQNVTLSCEQNLNHDAMYWYRQDPGQGLRLIYYSQIVNDFQKGDIAEGYSVSREKKESFPLTVTSAQKNPTAFYLCASRGQPQETQYFGPGTRLLVL.

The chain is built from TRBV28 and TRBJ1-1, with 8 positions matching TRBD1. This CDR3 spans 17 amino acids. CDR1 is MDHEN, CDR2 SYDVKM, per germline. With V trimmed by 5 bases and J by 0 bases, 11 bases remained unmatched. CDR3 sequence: CASSPMTGDWMNTEAFF. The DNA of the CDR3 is TGTGCCAGCAGTCCTATGACAGGGGACTGGATGAACACTGAAGCTTTCTTT.

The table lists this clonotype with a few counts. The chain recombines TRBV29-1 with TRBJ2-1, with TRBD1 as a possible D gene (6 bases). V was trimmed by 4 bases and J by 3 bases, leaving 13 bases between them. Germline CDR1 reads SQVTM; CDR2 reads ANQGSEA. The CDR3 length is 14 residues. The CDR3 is CSVAGAQFYNEQFF. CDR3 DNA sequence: TGCAGCGTTGCAGGGGCCCAATTCTACAATGAGCAGTTCTTC.

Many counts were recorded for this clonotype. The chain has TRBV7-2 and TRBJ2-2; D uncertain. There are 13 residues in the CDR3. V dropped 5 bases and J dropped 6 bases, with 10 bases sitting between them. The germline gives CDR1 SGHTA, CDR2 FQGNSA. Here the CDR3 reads CASSATVAGELFF. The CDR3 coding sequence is TGTGCCAGCAGCGCCACGGTGGCCGGGGAGCTGTTTTTT.

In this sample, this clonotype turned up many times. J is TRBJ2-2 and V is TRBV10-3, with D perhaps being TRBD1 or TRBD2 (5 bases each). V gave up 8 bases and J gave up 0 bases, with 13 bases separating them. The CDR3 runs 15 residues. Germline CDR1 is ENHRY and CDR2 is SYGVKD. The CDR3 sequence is CAIRGSHANTGELFF. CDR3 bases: TGTGCCATCCGGGGCAGTCACGCGAACACCGGGGAGCTGTTTTTT.

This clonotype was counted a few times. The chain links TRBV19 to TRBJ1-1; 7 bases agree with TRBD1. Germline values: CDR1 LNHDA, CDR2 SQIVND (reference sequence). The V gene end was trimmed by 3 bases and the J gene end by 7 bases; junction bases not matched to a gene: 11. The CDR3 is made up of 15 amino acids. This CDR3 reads CASSIAQGIEGEAFF. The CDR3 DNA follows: TGTGCCAGTAGTATCGCACAGGGGATTGAGGGTGAAGCTTTCTTT. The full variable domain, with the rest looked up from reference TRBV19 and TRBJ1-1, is DGGITQSPKYLFRKEGQNVTLSCEQNLNHDAMYWYRQDPGQGLRLIYYSQIVNDFQKGDIAEGYSVSREKKESFPLTVTSAQKNPTAFYLCASSIAQGIEGEAFFGQGTRLTVV.

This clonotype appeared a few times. CDR3 protein: CASSPGGTGGADTQYF. DNA for the CDR3: TGTGCCAGCAGCCCGGGGGGGACAGGGGGTGCAGATACGCAGTATTTT. V is TRBV11-2 and J is TRBJ2-3, with 11 bases aligning to TRBD1. The CDR3 has 16 amino acids. In germline, CDR1 is SGHAT, CDR2 FQNNGV. V lost 5 bases and J lost 4; bases outside the gene matches: 8. The complete variable domain, with remaining parts taken from reference TRBV11-2 and TRBJ2-3, reads EAGVAQSPRYKIIEKRQSVAFWCNPISGHATLYWYQQILGQGPKLLIQFQNNGVVDDSQLPKDRFSAERLKGVDSTLKIQPAKLEDSAVYLCASSPGGTGGADTQYFGPGTRLTVL.

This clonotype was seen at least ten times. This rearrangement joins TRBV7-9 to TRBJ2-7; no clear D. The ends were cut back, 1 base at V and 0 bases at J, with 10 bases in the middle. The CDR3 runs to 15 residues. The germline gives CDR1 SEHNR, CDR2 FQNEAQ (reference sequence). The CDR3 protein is CASSLEGLSSYEQYF. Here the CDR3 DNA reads TGTGCCAGCAGCTTAGAGGGTCTCAGCTCCTACGAGCAGTACTTC.

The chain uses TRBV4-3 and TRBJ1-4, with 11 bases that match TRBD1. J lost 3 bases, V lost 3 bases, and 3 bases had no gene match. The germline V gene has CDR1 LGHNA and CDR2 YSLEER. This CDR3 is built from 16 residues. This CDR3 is CASSQGGQGANEKLFF. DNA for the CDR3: TGCGCCAGCAGCCAGGGGGGACAGGGGGCTAATGAAAAACTGTTTTTT.

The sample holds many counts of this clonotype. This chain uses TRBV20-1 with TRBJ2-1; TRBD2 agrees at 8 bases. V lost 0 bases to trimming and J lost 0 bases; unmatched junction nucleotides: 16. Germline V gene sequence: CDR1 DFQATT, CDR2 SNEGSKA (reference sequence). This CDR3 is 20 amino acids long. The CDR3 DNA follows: TGCAGTGCTAGAGATCCATCGGGAGGGCGGAGACAGAGCTCCTACAATGAGCAGTTCTTC. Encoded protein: CSARDPSGGRRQSSYNEQFF.

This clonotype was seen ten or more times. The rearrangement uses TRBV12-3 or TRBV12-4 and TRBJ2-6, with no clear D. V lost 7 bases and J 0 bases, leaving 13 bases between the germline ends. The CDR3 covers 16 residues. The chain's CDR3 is CASKGLPDSGANVLTF. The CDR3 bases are TGTGCCAGCAAAGGGTTACCAGACTCTGGGGCCAACGTCCTGACTTTC.

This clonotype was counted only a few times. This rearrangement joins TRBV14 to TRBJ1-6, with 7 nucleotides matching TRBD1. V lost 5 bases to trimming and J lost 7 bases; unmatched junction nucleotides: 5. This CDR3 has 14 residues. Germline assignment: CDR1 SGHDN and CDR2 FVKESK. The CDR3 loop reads CASSTAGGNSPLHF. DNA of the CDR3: TGTGCCAGCAGCACCGCAGGGGGAAATTCACCCCTCCACTTT.

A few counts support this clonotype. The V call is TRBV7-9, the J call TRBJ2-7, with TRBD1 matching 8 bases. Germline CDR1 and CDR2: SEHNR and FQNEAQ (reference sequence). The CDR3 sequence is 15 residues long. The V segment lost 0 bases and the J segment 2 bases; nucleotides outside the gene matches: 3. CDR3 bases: TGTGCCAGCAGCTTAGCCCGGACAGGGCCCTACGAGCAGTACTTC. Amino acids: CASSLARTGPYEQYF. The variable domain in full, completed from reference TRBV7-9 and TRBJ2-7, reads DTGVSQNPRHKITKRGQNVTFRCDPISEHNRLYWYRQTLGQGPEFLTYFQNEAQLEKSRLLSDRFSAERPKGSFSTLEIQRTEQGDSAMYLCASSLARTGPYEQYFGPGTRLTVT.

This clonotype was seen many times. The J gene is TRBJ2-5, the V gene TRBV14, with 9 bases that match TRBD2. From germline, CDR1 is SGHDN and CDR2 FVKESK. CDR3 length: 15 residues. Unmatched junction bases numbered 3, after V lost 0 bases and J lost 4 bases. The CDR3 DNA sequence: TGTGCCAGCAGCCAAGATTCAGCGGGAGGAGAGACCCAGTACTTC. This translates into CASSQDSAGGETQYF.

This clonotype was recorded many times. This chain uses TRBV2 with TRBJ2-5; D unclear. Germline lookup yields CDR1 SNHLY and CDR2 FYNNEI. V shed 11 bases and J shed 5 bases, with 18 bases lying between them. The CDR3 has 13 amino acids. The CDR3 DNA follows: TGTGCCTGTCATAATCCGAGGAGTGAGACCCAGTACTTC. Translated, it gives CACHNPRSETQYF.

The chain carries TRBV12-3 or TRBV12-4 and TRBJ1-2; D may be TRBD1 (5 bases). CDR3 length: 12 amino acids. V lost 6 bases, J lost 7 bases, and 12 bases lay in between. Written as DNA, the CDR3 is TGTGCCAGCAGCTACGGGGGTGCTGGCTACACCTTC. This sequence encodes CASSYGGAGYTF.

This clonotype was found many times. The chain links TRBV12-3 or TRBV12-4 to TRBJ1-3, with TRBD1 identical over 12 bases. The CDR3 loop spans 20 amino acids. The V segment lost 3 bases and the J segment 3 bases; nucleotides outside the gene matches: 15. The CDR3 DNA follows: TGTGCCAGCAGTTTGGAGTGGGGACAGGGGGCAATGATATTTGGAAACACCATATATTTT. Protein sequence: CASSLEWGQGAMIFGNTIYF.

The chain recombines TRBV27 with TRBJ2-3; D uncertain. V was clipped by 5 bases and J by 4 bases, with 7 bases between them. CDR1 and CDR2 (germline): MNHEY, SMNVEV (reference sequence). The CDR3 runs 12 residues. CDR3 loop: CASSPYADTQYF. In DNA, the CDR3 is TGTGCCAGCAGTCCGTATGCAGATACGCAGTATTTT.

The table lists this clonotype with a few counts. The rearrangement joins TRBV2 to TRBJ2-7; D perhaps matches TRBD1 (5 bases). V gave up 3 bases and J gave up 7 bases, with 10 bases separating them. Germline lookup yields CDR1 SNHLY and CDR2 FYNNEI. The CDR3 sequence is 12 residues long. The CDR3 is CASSESGREQYF. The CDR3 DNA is TGTGCCAGCAGTGAGTCAGGGCGGGAGCAGTACTTC.

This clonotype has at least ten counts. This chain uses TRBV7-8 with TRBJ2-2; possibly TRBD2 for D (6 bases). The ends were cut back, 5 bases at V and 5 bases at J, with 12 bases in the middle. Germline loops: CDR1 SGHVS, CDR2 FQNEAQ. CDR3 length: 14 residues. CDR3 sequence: CASSGTPQTGELFF. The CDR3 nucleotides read TGTGCCAGCAGCGGGACTCCCCAGACCGGGGAGCTGTTTTTT. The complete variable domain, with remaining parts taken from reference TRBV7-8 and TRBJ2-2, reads GAGVSQSPRYKVAKRGQDVALRCDPISGHVSLFWYQQALGQGPEFLTYFQNEAQLDKSGLPSDRFFAERPEGSVSTLKIQRTQQEDSAVYLCASSGTPQTGELFFGEGSRLTVL.

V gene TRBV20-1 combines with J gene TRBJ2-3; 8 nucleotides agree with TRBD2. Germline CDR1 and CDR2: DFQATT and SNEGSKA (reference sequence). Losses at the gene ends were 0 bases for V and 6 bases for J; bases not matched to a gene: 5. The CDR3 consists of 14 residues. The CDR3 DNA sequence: TGCAGTGCTAGAGAGGCTAGCGGGCGGGATACGCAGTATTTT. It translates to CSAREASGRDTQYF.

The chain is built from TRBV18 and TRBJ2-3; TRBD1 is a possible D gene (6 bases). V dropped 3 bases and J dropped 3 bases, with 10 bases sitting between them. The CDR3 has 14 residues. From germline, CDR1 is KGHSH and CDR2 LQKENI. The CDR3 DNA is TGTGCCAGCTCACCTACAGGGTTTACAGATACGCAGTATTTT. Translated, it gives CASSPTGFTDTQYF.

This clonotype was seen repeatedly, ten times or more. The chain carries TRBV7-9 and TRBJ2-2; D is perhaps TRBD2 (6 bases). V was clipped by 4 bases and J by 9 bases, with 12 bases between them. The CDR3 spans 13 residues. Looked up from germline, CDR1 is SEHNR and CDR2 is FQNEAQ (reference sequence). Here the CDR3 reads CASSWRGYRELFF. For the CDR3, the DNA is TGTGCCAGCAGCTGGCGGGGATACCGGGAGCTGTTTTTT.

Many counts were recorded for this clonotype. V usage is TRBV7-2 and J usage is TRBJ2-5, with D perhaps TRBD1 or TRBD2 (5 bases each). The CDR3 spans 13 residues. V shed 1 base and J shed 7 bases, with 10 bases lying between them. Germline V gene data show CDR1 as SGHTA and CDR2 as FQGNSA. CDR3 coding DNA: TGTGCCAGCAGCTTAGTTGGGGACGGGACCCAGTACTTC. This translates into CASSLVGDGTQYF.

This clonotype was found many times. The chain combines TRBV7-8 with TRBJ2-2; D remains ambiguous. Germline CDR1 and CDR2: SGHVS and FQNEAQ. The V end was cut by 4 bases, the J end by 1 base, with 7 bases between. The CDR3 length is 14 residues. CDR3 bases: TGTGCCAGCAGCTCCCGGCTGAACACCGGGGAGCTGTTTTTT. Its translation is CASSSRLNTGELFF. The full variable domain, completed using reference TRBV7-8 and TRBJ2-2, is GAGVSQSPRYKVAKRGQDVALRCDPISGHVSLFWYQQALGQGPEFLTYFQNEAQLDKSGLPSDRFFAERPEGSVSTLKIQRTQQEDSAVYLCASSSRLNTGELFFGEGSRLTVL.

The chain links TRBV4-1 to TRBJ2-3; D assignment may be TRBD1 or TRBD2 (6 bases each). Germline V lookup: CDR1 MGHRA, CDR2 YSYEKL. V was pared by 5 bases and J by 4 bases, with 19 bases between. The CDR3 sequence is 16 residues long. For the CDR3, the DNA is TGCGCCAGCAGCTCGGTTAGGGGGGCTGTGGCAGATACGCAGTATTTT. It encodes CASSSVRGAVADTQYF.

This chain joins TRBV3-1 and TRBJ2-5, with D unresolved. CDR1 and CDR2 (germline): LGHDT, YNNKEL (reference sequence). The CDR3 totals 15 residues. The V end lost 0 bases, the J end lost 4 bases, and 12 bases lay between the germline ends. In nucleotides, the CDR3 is TGTGCCAGCAGCCAAGACGTCGGCCAATTAGAGACCCAGTACTTC. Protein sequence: CASSQDVGQLETQYF.

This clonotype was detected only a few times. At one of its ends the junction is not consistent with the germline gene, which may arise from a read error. The CDR3: CASSLEHQETQYF. CDR3 in DNA: TGTGCCAGCAGCTTGGAACACCAAGAGACCCAGTACTTC. V usage is TRBV5-3 and J usage is TRBJ2-5; D ambiguous. TRBV5-3 is an ORF, and what it does is uncertain. The CDR3 is made up of 13 amino acids.